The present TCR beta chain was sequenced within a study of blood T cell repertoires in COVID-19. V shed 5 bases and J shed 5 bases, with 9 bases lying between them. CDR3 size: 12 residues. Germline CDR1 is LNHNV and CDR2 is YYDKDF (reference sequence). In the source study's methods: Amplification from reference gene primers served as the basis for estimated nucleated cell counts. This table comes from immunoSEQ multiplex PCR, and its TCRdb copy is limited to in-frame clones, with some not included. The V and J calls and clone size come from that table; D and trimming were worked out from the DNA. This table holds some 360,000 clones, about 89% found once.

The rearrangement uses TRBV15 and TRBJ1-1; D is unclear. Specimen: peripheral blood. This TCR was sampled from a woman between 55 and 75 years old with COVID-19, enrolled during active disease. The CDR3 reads CATSGRRTEAFF. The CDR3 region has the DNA TGTGCCACCAGCGGAAGGAGGACTGAAGCTTTCTTT.